One sample yielded the 31 T cell receptor beta chains listed below, sequenced in a study of blood T cell repertoires in COVID-19. Only in-frame clones appear in the TCRdb table, and some are missing; sequencing was by immunoSEQ multiplex PCR. Of some 250,000 clones in the sample, 86% were seen once. The sequencing sample was made of peripheral blood. The receptors derive from a man aged 60-69 years with acute or convalescent COVID-19.

This chain joins TRBV6-4 and TRBJ1-2; 8 bases map to TRBD1. The CDR3 consists of 13 residues. Germline CDR1 reads MRHNA; CDR2 reads SNTAGT. The V segment lost 6 bases and the J segment 7 bases; nucleotides outside the gene matches: 7. The chain's CDR3 is CASRQGGSGGYTF. CDR3 DNA sequence: TGTGCCAGCAGACAGGGGGGATCGGGTGGCTACACCTTC.

The gene calls are TRBV11-2 and TRBJ2-1, with TRBD2 as a possible D gene (6 bases). V was pared by 1 base and J by 5 bases, with 15 bases between. The CDR3 sequence is 16 residues long. Germline CDR1 SGHAT, CDR2 FQNNGV. CDR3: CASSLVPSGGNNEQFF. CDR3 nucleotides: TGTGCCAGCAGCTTAGTCCCCTCCGGCGGGAACAATGAGCAGTTCTTC.

The V gene is TRBV7-2, the J gene TRBJ1-5; D not resolved. The CDR3 runs to 14 residues. CDR1 and CDR2 (germline): SGHTA, FQGNSA. Trimming took off 5 bases at V and 3 bases at J, with 11 bases between the two ends. This CDR3 reads CASSKSQDNQPQHF. In nucleotides, the CDR3 is TGTGCCAGCAGCAAAAGCCAGGACAATCAGCCCCAGCATTTT.

The V gene is TRBV9, the J gene TRBJ1-1; 8 bases map to TRBD1. J lost 4 bases, V lost 3 bases, and 14 bases had no gene match. The length of the CDR3 is 17 residues. Per the germline V gene, CDR1 is SGDLS and CDR2 is YYNGEE. CDR3 loop: CASSGRDRRPRGTEAFF. For the CDR3, the DNA is TGTGCCAGCAGCGGCCGGGACAGGCGACCCAGGGGCACTGAAGCTTTCTTT.

The J gene is TRBJ2-2, the V gene TRBV30, with a tentative D call TRBD1 (5 bases). This CDR3 contains 14 residues. The V end lost 0 bases, the J end lost 6 bases, and 11 bases lay between the germline ends. CDR1 GTSNPN and CDR2 SVGIG come from the germline V gene (reference sequence). The CDR3: CAWSVQVPPGELFF. The CDR3 region has the DNA TGTGCCTGGAGTGTACAGGTACCTCCCGGGGAGCTGTTTTTT.

CDR3 amino acids: CASSQGTSGAYNEQFF. The CDR3 nucleotides read TGCGCCAGCAGCCAAGGGACTAGCGGGGCATACAATGAGCAGTTCTTC. This chain connects TRBV4-3 to TRBJ2-1, with 12 positions matching TRBD2. This CDR3 comprises 16 residues. The V gene end was trimmed by 1 base and the J gene end by 4 bases; junction bases not matched to a gene: 2. Germline V lookup: CDR1 LGHNA, CDR2 YSLEER.

The chain joins TRBV30 to TRBJ2-7; TRBD1 aligns across 7 bases. J lost 4 bases, V lost 4 bases, and 7 bases had no gene match. The CDR3 consists of 13 residues. Germline V gene data show CDR1 as GTSNPN and CDR2 as SVGIG (reference sequence). The CDR3 DNA sequence: TGTGCCTGGAACCGCAGGGGGAGTTACGAGCAGTACTTC. Its translation is CAWNRRGSYEQYF. The whole variable domain, filled in from reference TRBV30 and TRBJ2-7, reads SQTIHQWPATLVQPVGSPLSLECTVEGTSNPNLYWYRQAAGRGLQLLFYSVGIGQISSEVPQNLSASRPQDRQFILSSKKLLLSDSGFYLCAWNRRGSYEQYFGPGTRLTVT.

Only a few counts were recorded for this clone. The chain is built from TRBV7-3 and TRBJ2-7; D is perhaps TRBD2 (6 bases). The CDR3 length is 14 residues. V was cut by 2 bases and J by 4 bases, with 12 bases left in between. Germline lookup yields CDR1 SGHTA and CDR2 FQGTGA. The CDR3 loop is CASSLAGTHYEQYF. The DNA for the CDR3 is TGTGCCAGCAGCTTAGCCGGGACTCATTACGAGCAGTACTTC.

J is TRBJ1-5 and V is TRBV5-6, with 7 bases identical to TRBD1. The CDR3 covers 14 residues. Germline V gives CDR1 SGHDT, CDR2 YYEEEE. Unmatched junction bases numbered 7, after V lost 1 base and J lost 9 bases. The CDR3 region is CASSLTGAGSPQHF. The DNA of the CDR3 is TGTGCCAGCAGCTTGACAGGGGCTGGATCGCCCCAGCATTTT.

The J gene is TRBJ2-3, the V gene TRBV11-3; D is perhaps TRBD2 (5 bases). This CDR3 region has 16 residues. Germline CDR1 SGHNT, CDR2 YENEEA. V lost 0 bases to trimming and J lost 1 base, with 11 bases between them. CDR3 sequence: CASSLEGDPGTDTQYF. The CDR3 DNA follows: TGTGCCAGCAGCTTAGAGGGAGATCCCGGCACAGATACGCAGTATTTT.

The V and J genes are TRBV19 and TRBJ2-1; 9 bases agree with TRBD1. V shed 2 bases and J 10 bases; nucleotides not matched to a gene: 15. The germline V gene has CDR1 LNHDA and CDR2 SQIVND (reference sequence). The CDR3 is 17 amino acids. The CDR3 coding sequence is TGTGCCAGTAGTATATCGGGACAGGGACAATCCTTAAGGGAGCAGTTCTTC. Translating gives CASSISGQGQSLREQFF.

The chain recombines TRBV5-1 with TRBJ2-2; 9 nucleotides align to TRBD2. The CDR3 is made up of 19 amino acids. From germline, CDR1 is SGHRS and CDR2 YFSETQ. The V gene end was trimmed by 0 bases and the J gene end by 4 bases; junction bases not matched to a gene: 13. For the CDR3, the DNA is TGCGCCAGCAGCTTGGGCGGCGGTGGCGGGAGGGCCCTCACCGGGGAGCTGTTTTTT. It translates to CASSLGGGGGRALTGELFF.

The CDR3 loop is CASSLATVDNQPQHF. The CDR3 nucleotides read TGTGCCAGCAGCTTAGCAACAGTAGACAATCAGCCCCAGCATTTT. V gene TRBV7-8 combines with J gene TRBJ1-5, with D unclear. Germline CDR1 and CDR2: SGHVS and FQNEAQ. This CDR3 region has 15 residues. Trimming pared 0 bases from V and 3 bases from J, leaving 9 bases between.

The chain couples TRBV7-6 to TRBJ2-2, with D maybe TRBD2 (6 bases). The CDR3 has 18 amino acids. Trimming pared 2 bases from V and 0 bases from J, leaving 16 bases between. The germline V gene encodes CDR1 SGHVS and CDR2 FNYEAQ. CDR3 DNA sequence: TGTGCCAGCAGCTTAAGTTTTAGCGGACTCTCGAACACCGGGGAGCTGTTTTTT. Protein: CASSLSFSGLSNTGELFF.

The genes are TRBV4-1 and TRBJ2-1; D is ambiguous. This CDR3 contains 15 residues. CDR1 and CDR2 (germline): MGHRA, YSYEKL. Between the trimmed V and J ends, which lost 0 bases and 9 bases, there was a span of 15 bases. Here the CDR3 DNA reads TGCGCCAGCAGCCAAGATCGAGCGCCCCTTGGTGAGCAGTTCTTC. Its protein product is CASSQDRAPLGEQFF.

The chain recombines TRBV19 with TRBJ2-1; 12 bases map to TRBD2. This CDR3 is built from 13 residues. In germline, CDR1 is LNHDA, CDR2 SQIVND (reference sequence). V was clipped by 7 bases and J by 8 bases; unmatched bases: 3. CDR3 protein: CASTTSGSDEQFF. The CDR3, as DNA: TGTGCCAGTACGACTAGCGGGAGCGATGAGCAGTTCTTC.

The V and J genes are TRBV29-1 and TRBJ1-3, with no clear D. CDR1 and CDR2 from the germline V gene are SQVTM and ANQGSEA. There are 13 residues in the CDR3. V lost 3 bases and J lost 2, with 8 bases in between. This chain's CDR3 is CSVESGTGNTIYF. DNA for the CDR3: TGCAGCGTTGAGTCGGGGACTGGAAACACCATATATTTT.

The table lists this clone with a count of one. The genes are TRBV28 and TRBJ2-4; 10 nucleotides agree with TRBD1. There are 14 residues in the CDR3. The germline gives CDR1 MDHEN, CDR2 SYDVKM. The ends lost 3 bases at V and 8 bases at J; junction bases unmatched: 4. The CDR3 protein is CASSFGDRGYIQYF. The CDR3 DNA follows: TGTGCCAGCAGTTTCGGGGACAGGGGATACATTCAGTACTTC.

The rearrangement joins TRBV7-9 to TRBJ1-5; D is unclear. Germline V gene data show CDR1 as SEHNR and CDR2 as FQNEAQ (reference sequence). The CDR3 spans 14 residues. The V and J ends lost 6 bases and 6 bases respectively, with 15 bases between them. CDR3: CASSLDSWSQPQHF. The CDR3, as DNA: TGTGCCAGCAGTTTGGACTCTTGGAGTCAGCCCCAGCATTTT.

This chain links TRBV2 with TRBJ1-2; TRBD1 is a possible D gene (6 bases). The CDR3 is made up of 14 amino acids. Trimming cost V 7 bases and J 4 bases, with 16 bases left between them. The germline gives CDR1 SNHLY, CDR2 FYNNEI. The DNA of the CDR3 is TGTGCCAGCAAAGAACAGGGAGAATCCTATGGCTACACCTTC. Translated: CASKEQGESYGYTF.

The chain links TRBV18 to TRBJ2-7, with D tentatively TRBD1 (7 bases). The CDR3 length is 13 residues. Germline CDR1 KGHSH, CDR2 LQKENI. V was pared by 6 bases and J by 3 bases, with 12 bases between. CDR3 sequence (DNA): TGTGCCAGCTCGGAGGGACAGTACTACGAGCAGTACTTC. It specifies CASSEGQYYEQYF. The full variable domain, with the rest looked up from reference TRBV18 and TRBJ2-7, is NAGVMQNPRHLVRRRGQEARLRCSPMKGHSHVYWYRQLPEEGLKFMVYLQKENIIDESGMPKERFSAEFPKEGPSILRIQQVVRGDSAAYFCASSEGQYYEQYFGPGTRLTVT.

This clone turned up a few times. The rearrangement uses TRBV7-2 and TRBJ1-1, with D hard to call. Germline CDR1 and CDR2: SGHTA and FQGNSA. V was trimmed by 1 base and J by 7 bases, leaving 10 bases between them. This CDR3 comprises 13 residues. CDR3 region: CASSLGHRGEAFF. For the CDR3, the DNA is TGTGCCAGCAGCTTAGGGCACCGCGGTGAAGCTTTCTTT.

This chain joins TRBV4-1 and TRBJ2-5; D might be TRBD2 (6 bases). This CDR3 has 16 residues. The germline V and J ends were trimmed by 0 bases and 5 bases, with 16 bases remaining between them. Germline V gives CDR1 MGHRA, CDR2 YSYEKL. CDR3: CASSQESRAEGETQYF. The DNA of the CDR3 is TGCGCCAGCAGCCAAGAATCCCGTGCGGAGGGGGAGACCCAGTACTTC.

This sequence joins TRBV7-3 and TRBJ2-7, with 7 positions matching TRBD2. Germline V CDR1 and CDR2: SGHTA, FQGTGA. CDR3 size: 15 residues. V shed 4 bases, J shed 1 base, and the junction held 7 bases outside the gene matches. CDR3: CASSWLDGRSYEQYF. As DNA, the CDR3 is TGTGCCAGCAGCTGGTTGGACGGGAGGTCCTACGAGCAGTACTTC. Full variable domain (outside the CDR3, taken from reference TRBV7-3 and TRBJ2-7): GAGVSQTPSNKVTEKGKYVELRCDPISGHTALYWYRQSLGQGPEFLIYFQGTGAADDSGLPNDRFFAVRPEGSVSTLKIQRTERGDSAVYLCASSWLDGRSYEQYFGPGTRLTVT.

This rearrangement joins TRBV2 to TRBJ1-5; the D gene is possibly TRBD1 (5 bases). Germline CDR1 is SNHLY and CDR2 is FYNNEI. CDR3 size: 14 residues. Trimming left V 4 bases short and J 4 bases short, with 11 bases between. For the CDR3, the DNA is TGTGCCAGCAGTGCGGGGGGGTCAAATCAGCCCCAGCATTTT. This translates into CASSAGGSNQPQHF.

This chain links TRBV5-5 with TRBJ2-1, with D tentatively TRBD1 (6 bases). There are 13 residues in the CDR3. V lost 1 base and J lost 6, with 8 bases in between. Germline assignment: CDR1 SGHKS and CDR2 YYEKEE (reference sequence). The CDR3 DNA follows: TGTGCCAGCAGCTTGCCAGGGGTCAATGAGCAGTTCTTC. Protein product: CASSLPGVNEQFF. Full variable domain (missing parts from reference TRBV5-5 and TRBJ2-1): DAGVTQSPTHLIKTRGQQVTLRCSPISGHKSVSWYQQVLGQGPQFIFQYYEKEERGRGNFPDRFSARQFPNYSSELNVNALLLGDSALYLCASSLPGVNEQFFGPGTRLTVL.

This clone was seen only once. The chain uses TRBV5-1 and TRBJ2-3; no clear D gene. CDR1 and CDR2 from the germline V gene are SGHRS and YFSETQ. Deletions cut 2 bases from V and 4 bases from J, with 5 bases between. This CDR3 has 12 amino acids. The CDR3 sequence is CASSFSADTQYF. Written as DNA, the CDR3 is TGCGCCAGCAGCTTCTCCGCAGATACGCAGTATTTT.

This rearrangement joins TRBV28 to TRBJ1-1, with 8 bases that match TRBD1. The CDR3 loop spans 14 amino acids. Per germline, CDR1 MDHEN and CDR2 SYDVKM. V was clipped by 7 bases and J by 10 bases; unmatched bases: 14. The CDR3 spells CASTWAGGALGAFF. As DNA, the CDR3 is TGTGCCAGCACCTGGGCAGGGGGCGCCTTAGGAGCTTTCTTT.

V gene TRBV14 combines with J gene TRBJ1-4, with 8 bases aligning to TRBD1. Trimming removed 3 bases from V and 7 bases from J; junction bases left unmatched: 7. Germline assignment: CDR1 SGHDN and CDR2 FVKESK. CDR3 size: 15 residues. The CDR3 loop reads CASSQTPGGGEKLFF. The CDR3 bases are TGTGCCAGCAGCCAGACCCCAGGGGGCGGTGAAAAACTGTTTTTT.

The V gene is TRBV5-4, the J gene TRBJ2-1; D call uncertain. V lost 0 bases and J lost 10, with 8 bases in between. The CDR3 runs 12 residues. Germline V gene lookup returns CDR1 SGHNT and CDR2 YYREEE (reference sequence). The CDR3 reads CASSLVTGEQFF. The CDR3, as DNA: TGTGCCAGCAGCTTGGTGACTGGCGAGCAGTTCTTC.

The chain has TRBV5-5 and TRBJ1-4; 8 nucleotides line up with TRBD1. V lost 0 bases to trimming and J lost 8 bases; unmatched junction nucleotides: 9. Germline lookup yields CDR1 SGHKS and CDR2 YYEKEE (reference sequence). There are 16 residues in the CDR3. The CDR3 loop reads CASSLVPGGEGEKLFF. In DNA form, the CDR3 reads TGTGCCAGCAGCTTGGTCCCAGGGGGCGAAGGAGAAAAACTGTTTTTT.